Sequencing of this T cell receptor (beta chain) was carried out in a study of monozygotic twins with inflammatory bowel disease (dated 2019 in TCRdb). Context from the whole study: The full study comprised 28 monozygotic twin pairs: nine German pairs (four IBD-concordant, five IBD-discordant) and 19 IBD-discordant Danish pairs. The search for disease-associated traits relied mainly on comparing IBD patients with their genetically identical healthy co-twins within discordant pairs. Each individual had, on average, about 151 000 unique TCRalpha sequences and 181 000 unique TCRbeta sequences available for analysis.

The method was 5' RACE. The input for every TCR library was around 3.5 ug of total RNA. For each sample, cDNA was synthesized in eight separate reactions using SMARTScribe reverse transcriptase. During cDNA synthesis, template switching introduced unique molecular identifiers that contained a 6-nucleotide sample barcode. TCRalpha and TCRbeta cDNA was amplified by two nested PCRs of 16 and 9 cycles, with bead purification after each PCR. Before amplification, cDNA was treated with uracil DNA-glycosylase and purified using the QIAquick PCR purification kit. The second PCR was the step at which Illumina TruSeq-compatible adapters and sample-specific barcodes were added. Library quality and concentration were checked on TapeStation and Qubit, and libraries were pooled at around 4.7 ng each. The pooled libraries were sequenced with 2 x 100 bp reads and custom sequencing primers on an Illumina HiSeq2500 single-index Rapid Run. The source study handled its data this way. PCR and sequencing errors were corrected by UMI-based consensus assembly using MiGEC version 1.2.6. MiXCR version 2.1.1 was used for V(D)J alignment, clonotype assembly and CDR3 extraction. Gene usage, clonotype sharing and MAIT/NKT TCR abundance were normalised by analysing the top 1000, 10 000 and 20 000 clonotypes per sample. Diversity was computed as the inverse Simpson index with the vegan R package after downsampling to 27 000 UMIs. Paired Mann-Whitney U tests were applied to discordant twin pairs, with Benjamini-Hochberg correction for multiple testing. TCRdb reprocessed the reads, reporting each CDR3 protein sequence once and no DNA. TCRdb, rather than the study authors, made the V and J calls. The sample's records list some 400,000 distinct CDR3 sequences. The top ten clones comprise approximately 2.4% of the sample.

The germline V gene gives CDR1 as SQVTM and CDR2 as ANQGSEA. Taken from cysteine to phenylalanine, the CDR3 has 12 residues. No DNA appears here. Study-wide findings and limitations: Background noise and inter-individual variability may have been introduced into the repertoires by the differing immunosuppressive treatments among patients. Compared with healthy twins, IBD patients shared fewer clonotypes with other individuals, and the difference was most pronounced in patients with signs of disease activity. The analysis was unable to tell different T cell subtypes apart. No single strong signal or clonotype linked to IBD turned up in the results, so the idea that one exists was not supported. Measured by the inverse Simpson index, TCRbeta repertoire diversity was lower in IBD patients than in their healthy co-twins. Concordant and discordant twins showed no difference in repertoire similarity, possibly because of limited statistical power.

An approximately 2.5 ml peripheral blood sample was drawn into PAXgene tubes per donor and stored at -80°C. Without any T cell sorting, total RNA was extracted from whole blood using the PAXgene blood miRNA kit on an automated QIAcube. Peripheral blood from monozygotic twin pairs, either concordant or discordant for inflammatory bowel disease, underwent deep TCRalpha and TCRbeta repertoire profiling that used unique molecular barcoding. Smoking habits were recorded for all twin pairs, and individuals were classified as current, former or never smokers. On this clonotype: Its antigen target is currently unknown.

The sequence came from a human donor with ulcerative colitis or Crohn's disease, or a healthy co-twin of an affected twin (not recorded which). The specimen was blood. The rearranged segments are TRBV29-1 and TRBJ1-1; as DNA is missing, the TRBD1 call by TCRdb cannot be tested. This receptor carries the CDR3 CSVGQGVIEAFF. The full variable domain, completed from the reference TRBV29-1 and TRBJ1-1 proteins outside the CDR3, reads SAVISQKPSRDICQRGTSLTIQCQVDSQVTMMFWYRQQPGQSLTLIATANQGSEATYESGFVIDKFPISRPNLTFSTLTVSNMSPEDSSIYLCSVGQGVIEAFFGQGTRLTVV.